Each of the 24 T cell receptor beta chains below was sequenced from the same sample in a study of blood T cell repertoires in COVID-19. The assay was immunoSEQ multiplex PCR, and TCRdb's table has in-frame clones only and misses some. This table holds under 200,000 clones, 79% found once. The sample comprised peripheral blood. All receptors derive from an older woman with COVID-19, enrolled during active disease.

The genes are TRBV18 and TRBJ1-5; no definite D call. Trimming took 0 bases from V and 0 from J, leaving 3 bases between them. Looked up from germline, CDR1 is KGHSH and CDR2 is LQKENI. CDR3 size: 14 residues. The CDR3 sequence is CASSPPASNQPQHF. In nucleotides, the CDR3 is TGTGCCAGCTCACCACCAGCTAGCAATCAGCCCCAGCATTTT. Full variable domain (rest looked up from reference TRBV18 and TRBJ1-5): NAGVMQNPRHLVRRRGQEARLRCSPMKGHSHVYWYRQLPEEGLKFMVYLQKENIIDESGMPKERFSAEFPKEGPSILRIQQVVRGDSAAYFCASSPPASNQPQHFGDGTRLSIL.

This clone was found a few times. The chain has TRBV4-2 and TRBJ2-2, with D possibly TRBD2 on 6 matching bases. This CDR3 region has 17 residues. Trimming took off 1 base at V and 2 bases at J, with 14 bases between the two ends. The germline CDR1 and CDR2 sequences are LGHNA and YNFKEQ. The CDR3 nucleotides are TGTGCCAGCAGCCAAGGTCCCCGGGGAGGCAACACCGGGGAGCTGTTTTTT. Protein product: CASSQGPRGGNTGELFF.

The chain employs TRBV10-3 and TRBJ1-2; D gene uncertain. CDR1 is ENHRY, CDR2 SYGVKD, per germline. Trimming stripped 3 bases from V and 2 bases from J, with 7 bases between. The CDR3 has 13 amino acids. The CDR3 region has the DNA TGTGCCATCAGTGAACGGGGAAACTATGGCTACACCTTC. Translation: CAISERGNYGYTF.

This chain joins TRBV2 and TRBJ1-5, with 9 bases that match TRBD1. The CDR3 runs to 15 residues. V dropped 2 bases and J dropped 8; count of bases not matched to a gene: 7. Germline CDR1 and CDR2: SNHLY and FYNNEI. The CDR3 DNA follows: TGTGCCAGCAGTGAACAGGCGGGACAGGGAGAGCCCCAGCATTTT. It codes for CASSEQAGQGEPQHF.

The chain is built from TRBV5-1 and TRBJ2-7; 9 nucleotides agree with TRBD1. V lost 4 bases, J lost 3 bases, and 8 bases stayed unmatched. CDR1 and CDR2 (germline): SGHRS, YFSETQ. The CDR3 consists of 15 residues. CDR3 nucleotides: TGCGCCAGCAGCATGGGACAGGGTGGAGGCTACGAGCAGTACGTC. Translated: CASSMGQGGGYEQYV.

This clone was counted a single time. Here the CDR3 DNA reads TGTGCCAGCAGTTTATATGGGACAGGGCAACAACTGTTTTTT. It translates to CASSLYGTGQQLFF. The chain is built from TRBV28 and TRBJ1-4; 9 bases agree with TRBD1. V gave up 1 base and J gave up 12 bases; unmatched junction bases: 6. This CDR3 is built from 14 residues. Germline loops: CDR1 MDHEN, CDR2 SYDVKM. Supplemented by reference TRBV28 and TRBJ1-4, the full variable domain reads DVKVTQSSRYLVKRTGEKVFLECVQDMDHENMFWYRQDPGLGLRLIYFSYDVKMKEKGDIPEGYSVSREKKERFSLILESASTNQTSMYLCASSLYGTGQQLFFGSGTQLSVL.

V usage is TRBV3-1 (or the pseudogene TRBV3-2) and J usage is TRBJ2-3; no clear D. Deletions cut 5 bases from V and 0 bases from J, with 3 bases between. The CDR3 is 12 residues long. The germline CDR1 and CDR2 sequences are LGHDT and YNNKEL (reference sequence). The CDR3 is CASSLSTDTQYF. The CDR3 DNA reads as TGTGCCAGCAGCTTAAGCACAGATACGCAGTATTTT.

The chain carries TRBV5-4 and TRBJ1-2; 9 positions agree with TRBD1. Germline V gene lookup returns CDR1 SGHNT and CDR2 YYREEE (reference sequence). CDR3 length: 15 amino acids. V lost 1 base and J lost 6; bases outside the gene matches: 7. In DNA, the CDR3 is TGTGCCAGCAGCTTGATAGGGACAGGGAAGGATGGCTACACCTTC. It translates to CASSLIGTGKDGYTF.

CDR3 sequence reads: CASSLAYGETQYF. As DNA, the CDR3 is TGTGCCAGCAGCTTAGCGTACGGGGAGACCCAGTACTTC. The chain recombines TRBV7-2 with TRBJ2-5, with no clear D. Germline V gene sequence: CDR1 SGHTA, CDR2 FQGNSA. Trimming cost V 0 bases and J 5 bases, with 7 bases left between them. This CDR3 is built from 13 residues.

This clone appeared a single time. The chain couples TRBV4-2 to TRBJ2-7, with a tentative D call TRBD2 (6 bases). In germline, CDR1 is LGHNA, CDR2 YNFKEQ. V lost 4 bases, J lost 3 bases, and 13 bases lay in between. This CDR3 is 14 amino acids long. CDR3 sequence: CASSPRGGNYEQYF. The CDR3, as DNA: TGTGCCAGCAGCCCCCGTGGGGGGAACTACGAGCAGTACTTC.

The V gene is TRBV2, the J gene TRBJ2-3; tentatively, D is TRBD1 (5 bases). Germline V gives CDR1 SNHLY, CDR2 FYNNEI. V lost 6 bases to trimming and J lost 3 bases, with 22 bases between them. The CDR3 spans 17 residues. CDR3: CASRSGSGPSGTDTQYF. The CDR3 DNA follows: TGTGCCAGCAGATCAGGGTCAGGCCCCTCAGGGACAGATACGCAGTATTTT.

The chain joins TRBV10-3 to TRBJ1-1; 7 bases are shared with TRBD1. Looked up from germline, CDR1 is ENHRY and CDR2 is SYGVKD. This CDR3 has 13 residues. The junction had 6 bases not matched to a gene; V was cut back by 8 bases and J by 3 bases. CDR3 coding DNA: TGTGCCATCTCTGACAGGGTTGACACTGAAGCTTTCTTT. Residues: CAISDRVDTEAFF.

The rearrangement links TRBV21-1 to TRBJ2-7; the table assigns TRBD1, which was not confirmed against the DNA. TRBV21-1 counts as a pseudogene. The CDR3 sequence is 19 residues long. The CDR3 region has the DNA TGTGCCAGCACCCTCCCCCGCCACAGGGGACGTATTAGGGGCTACGAGCAGTACTTC. Translation gives CASTLPRHRGRIRGYEQYF.

This chain joins TRBV11-2 and TRBJ1-6; no definite D call. CDR3 length equals 15 residues. Trimming shortened V by 4 bases and J by 0 bases, and 7 bases separated the two germline ends. Per the germline V gene, CDR1 is SGHAT and CDR2 is FQNNGV. The CDR3 DNA reads as TGTGCCAGCAGCTCCTTTATCTCCTATAATTCACCCCTCCACTTT. It translates to CASSSFISYNSPLHF.

The chain has TRBV30 and TRBJ1-1, with D tentatively TRBD1 (5 bases). The CDR3 sequence is 12 residues long. Germline V CDR1 and CDR2: GTSNPN, SVGIG (reference sequence). V shed 2 bases and J shed 6 bases, with 10 bases lying between them. The CDR3 bases are TGTGCCTGGAGTCGGCAGGGTGCTGAAGCTTTCTTT. Amino acids: CAWSRQGAEAFF.

This clone occurred a few times. The chain uses TRBV10-3 and TRBJ1-2, with TRBD1 matching 7 bases. Germline CDR1 is ENHRY and CDR2 is SYGVKD. The CDR3 contains 17 residues. J gave up 2 bases and V 3 bases, and 12 bases lay outside the gene matches. The CDR3 sequence: CAISDPDRARPNYGYTF. In DNA form, the CDR3 reads TGTGCCATCAGTGACCCAGACAGGGCTCGTCCCAACTATGGCTACACCTTC.

As for this clone: Other DNA variants within this sample encode the same CDR3. The chain is built from TRBV6-5 and TRBJ1-5, with TRBD1 identical over 8 bases. Trimming cost V 6 bases and J 2 bases; bases outside gene matches: 3. Germline CDR1 MNHEY, CDR2 SVGAGI. This CDR3 has 14 residues. The CDR3 region has the DNA TGTGCCAGCAGCCTGGGACAGGGCAATCAGCCCCAGCATTTT. This sequence encodes CASSLGQGNQPQHF.

The V and J genes are TRBV24-1 and TRBJ1-5; the D gene is possibly TRBD1 (5 bases). Germline V gene data show CDR1 as KGHDR and CDR2 as SFDVKD. V lost 3 bases and J 0 bases, leaving 8 bases between the germline ends. The CDR3 runs to 15 residues. The CDR3, as DNA: TGTGCCACCAGTGATGACAGTTATAGCAATCAGCCCCAGCATTTT. Protein product: CATSDDSYSNQPQHF.

This chain uses TRBV2 with TRBJ1-6; 8 nucleotides match TRBD1. J lost 14 bases, V lost 4 bases, and 13 bases had no gene match. Germline loops: CDR1 SNHLY, CDR2 FYNNEI. This CDR3 comprises 15 residues. CDR3 sequence (DNA): TGTGCCAGCAGTGGATATCCGGGACAGGCTTCTTCCCTCCACTTT. This translates into CASSGYPGQASSLHF. The full variable domain, in which reference TRBV2 and TRBJ1-6 provide the parts outside the CDR3, is EPEVTQTPSHQVTQMGQEVILRCVPISNHLYFYWYRQILGQKVEFLVSFYNNEISEKSEIFDDQFSVERPDGSNFTLKIRSTKLEDSAMYFCASSGYPGQASSLHFGNGTRLTVT.

The chain uses TRBV4-3 and TRBJ2-7; 8 bases line up with TRBD2. CDR3 length: 15 residues. The V gene's germline CDR1 is LGHNA and CDR2 YSLEER. J was trimmed by 3 bases and V by 3 bases; bases with no gene match: 7. For the CDR3, the DNA is TGCGCCAGCAGCCACTCAACCAGCGGGAGCTACGAGCAGTACTTC. Translating it yields CASSHSTSGSYEQYF.

J is TRBJ2-5 and V is TRBV24-1, with TRBD2 identical over 7 bases. Germline lookup yields CDR1 KGHDR and CDR2 SFDVKD. With 5 bases clipped from V and 1 base from J, the junction kept 0 bases outside the gene matches. The CDR3 is 13 residues long. In nucleotides, the CDR3 is TGTGCCACCAGTGGCGGGAGCCAAGAGACCCAGTACTTC. Protein sequence: CATSGGSQETQYF.

This rearrangement joins TRBV5-1 to TRBJ2-5; tentatively, D is TRBD2 (5 bases). CDR3 length: 15 amino acids. From germline, CDR1 is SGHRS and CDR2 YFSETQ. V lost 0 bases to trimming and J lost 5 bases, with 14 bases between them. The CDR3 sequence: CASSLAVATGETQYF. In DNA form, the CDR3 reads TGCGCCAGCAGCTTGGCCGTCGCGACGGGGGAGACCCAGTACTTC.

The chain combines TRBV11-2 with TRBJ1-2; 7 bases map to TRBD1. After removal of 0 bases from V and 8 bases from J, the junction contained 6 bases not matched to a gene. The CDR3 has 14 amino acids. Germline V CDR1 and CDR2: SGHAT, FQNNGV. The CDR3 DNA follows: TGTGCCAGCAGCTTAGAAGGGGGCAGGGGAGGCTACACCTTC. Its translation is CASSLEGGRGGYTF.

A few counts support this clone. The chain recombines TRBV28 with TRBJ2-7; D is perhaps TRBD1 (6 bases). The germline V and J ends were trimmed by 7 bases and 6 bases, with 19 bases remaining between them. The germline gives CDR1 MDHEN, CDR2 SYDVKM. The CDR3 has 14 residues. DNA for the CDR3: TGTGCCAGCATCCCGGGACACGTCACCGGCGAGCAGTACTTC. This codes for CASIPGHVTGEQYF.